This entry features one TCR beta chain sequence. What it recognizes is unknown. The data derive from a study of blood T cells in healthy people across ages. Study-wide points: While age rose, TCR beta diversity per million T cells dropped in a roughly linear way. As naive T cell percentage varied, TCR beta diversity correlated strongly with it.

Next came a second PCR, run for roughly 6 to 11 cycles, which used a sample-barcoded 5' primer along with a J-beta primer mix. A template-switch adaptor with 12 random nucleotides tagged each cDNA molecule. There were at least 2.5 million CDR3-containing paired-end reads obtained from each sample. MiXCR, applied by TCRdb to the 5' RACE reads, yields one record per CDR3 protein. The sample carries over 1,300,000 distinct CDR3 sequences, approximately 59% recorded once. CDR3 length: 12 residues. Germline V CDR1 and CDR2: WSHSY, SAAADI. V lost 7 bases and J 2 bases, leaving 9 bases between the germline ends.

The chain is built from TRBV10-2 and TRBJ2-7, with D unclear. This clonotype was obtained from a man in his late teens or twenties in good health. Sequenced: blood. The CDR3 bases are TGCGCCAGCAATGGGGTCCCCTACGAGCAGTACTTC. This sequence encodes CASNGVPYEQYF.